This T cell receptor beta chain was sequenced in a study of blood T cell repertoires in COVID-19. Turning to the study itself: COVID-19 samples, acute and convalescent, were from the United States, Italy and Spain.

Per the study methods: Amplification of reference gene primers provided the estimated nucleated cell counts. TCRdb's copy holds only in-frame clones and misses some; the assay was immunoSEQ multiplex PCR. V, J and clone size derive from that table, while D and trimming were established from the DNA sequence. Here the sample spans about 180,000 clones, roughly four fifths being singletons. CDR1 SGHRS and CDR2 YFSETQ come from the germline V gene. The CDR3 spans 15 residues. Germline trimming cut 0 bases from V and 5 bases from J; bases unmatched to any gene: 6. Patients from Seattle were sampled longitudinally, starting during active infection.

This TCR was recovered from a woman in her 70s with COVID-19, enrolled during active disease. Sequences were obtained from peripheral blood. V is TRBV5-1 and J is TRBJ2-7; 9 positions agree with TRBD2. The CDR3 loop reads CASSLGLAGVNEQYF. The CDR3 DNA reads as TGCGCCAGCAGCTTGGGGTTAGCGGGAGTTAACGAGCAGTACTTC. Looking up the rest from reference TRBV5-1 and TRBJ2-7 gives the full variable domain: KAGVTQTPRYLIKTRGQQVTLSCSPISGHRSVSWYQQTPGQGLQFLFEYFSETQRNKGNFPGRFSGRQFSNSRSEMNVSTLELGDSALYLCASSLGLAGVNEQYFGPGTRLTVT.